This T cell receptor (beta chain) is from a study of T cell responses to AZD1222 COVID-19 vaccine. Overall study findings and caveats: Baseline testing showed seropositivity in only 5 or 6 AZD1222 recipients. Across the whole spike, CD4 TCRs peaked at regions 160-218 and 743-854.

TCRdb keeps only in-frame clones here, not all; method: immunoSEQ multiplex PCR. The sample lists tens of thousands of clones; 80% were seen once. Worth noting for this clone: Its specificity is not known.

Trimming shortened V by 6 bases and J by 3 bases, and 13 bases separated the two germline ends. Per the germline V gene, CDR1 is MDHEN and CDR2 is SYDVKM. This CDR3 contains 14 residues. The TCR was taken from an adult who received the AZD1222 COVID-19 vaccine. The starting material was peripheral blood, obtained 28 days after the second AZD1222 dose. The chain links TRBV28 to TRBJ2-3; TRBD2 is a possible D gene (6 bases). The CDR3 sequence is CASREGQGTDTQYF. The CDR3 DNA is TGTGCCAGCAGGGAGGGTCAAGGGACAGATACGCAGTATTTT.